This T cell receptor beta chain was obtained from a study of tumor and adjacent non-tumor tissue in lung cancer. The CDR3 extends over 13 amino acids. Germline CDR1 is SGHAT and CDR2 is FQNNGV. V lost 5 bases, J lost 9 bases, and 7 bases stayed unmatched. This sample's RNA came from whole unsorted tissue. Three rounds of nested PCR, following a modified ARM-PCR protocol, produced the TCRbeta library. TCRdb reprocessed the multiplex PCR reads with MiXCR, giving one entry per CDR3 protein. The sample carries around 200,000 distinct CDR3 sequences, 60% to 85% recorded once. This clonotype came up many times.

The sequence was collected from a man aged 55 to 70 with non-small cell lung cancer. Sequences were obtained from lung tumor tissue. The V and J genes are TRBV11-2 and TRBJ2-4; 7 bases fit TRBD1. The CDR3 DNA sequence: TGTGCCAGCAGCGCGGCCGACAGGGTCATTCAGTACTTC. This gives the protein CASSAADRVIQYF.